This T cell receptor beta chain emerged from a study of T cells of healthy individuals. Trimming removed 4 bases at V and 4 bases at J, with 16 bases between. The CDR3 totals 16 residues. Germline V lookup: CDR1 MRHNA, CDR2 SNTAGT. In TCRdb, the 5' RACE reads were re-called with MiXCR into one record per CDR3 protein. In the table there are 65,000 to 95,000 distinct CDR3 sequences, approximately 4.7% of which are singletons. Many counts were recorded for this clonotype. The TCR sequence derives from a female donor in good health. The chain employs TRBV6-4 and TRBJ2-2, with TRBD2 as a possible D gene (5 bases). Here the CDR3 reads CASSGRSLESTGELFF. The DNA for the CDR3 is TGTGCCAGCAGTGGGCGGTCACTAGAGAGCACCGGGGAGCTGTTTTTT.